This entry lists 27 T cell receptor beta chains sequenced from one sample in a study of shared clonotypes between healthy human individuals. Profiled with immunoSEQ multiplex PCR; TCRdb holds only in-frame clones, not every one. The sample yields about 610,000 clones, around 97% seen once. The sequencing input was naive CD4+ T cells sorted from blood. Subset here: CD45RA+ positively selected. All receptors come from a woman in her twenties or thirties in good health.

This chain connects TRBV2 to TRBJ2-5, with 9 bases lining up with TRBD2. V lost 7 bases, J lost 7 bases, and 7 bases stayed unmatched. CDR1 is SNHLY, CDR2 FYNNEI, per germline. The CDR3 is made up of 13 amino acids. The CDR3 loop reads CASTEGLAGTQYF. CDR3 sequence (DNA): TGTGCCAGCACTGAGGGACTAGCTGGGACCCAGTACTTC.

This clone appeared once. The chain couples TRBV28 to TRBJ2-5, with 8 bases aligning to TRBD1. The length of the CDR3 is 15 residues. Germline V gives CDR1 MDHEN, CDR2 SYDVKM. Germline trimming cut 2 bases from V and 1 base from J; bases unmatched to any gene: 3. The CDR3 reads CASSLGQGAQETQYF. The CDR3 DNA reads TGTGCCAGCAGTTTAGGGCAGGGGGCCCAAGAGACCCAGTACTTC.

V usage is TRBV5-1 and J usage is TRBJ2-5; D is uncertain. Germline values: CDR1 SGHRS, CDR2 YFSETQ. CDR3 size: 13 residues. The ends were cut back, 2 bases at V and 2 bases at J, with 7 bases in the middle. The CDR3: CASSFRRQETQYF. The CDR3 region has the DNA TGCGCCAGCAGCTTCCGAAGGCAAGAGACCCAGTACTTC.

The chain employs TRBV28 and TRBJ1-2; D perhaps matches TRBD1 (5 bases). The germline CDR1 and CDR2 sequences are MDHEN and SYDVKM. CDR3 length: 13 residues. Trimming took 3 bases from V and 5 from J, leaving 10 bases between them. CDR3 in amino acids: CASSFPPGYGYTF. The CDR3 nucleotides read TGTGCCAGCAGTTTCCCCCCAGGGTATGGCTACACCTTC.

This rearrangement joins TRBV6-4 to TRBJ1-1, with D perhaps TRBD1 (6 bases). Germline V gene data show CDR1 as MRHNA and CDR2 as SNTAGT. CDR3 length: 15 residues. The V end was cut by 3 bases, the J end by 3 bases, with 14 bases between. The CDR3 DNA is TGTGCCAGCAGTGAAAGTGGGGGGCAGTACACTGAAGCTTTCTTT. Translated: CASSESGGQYTEAFF.

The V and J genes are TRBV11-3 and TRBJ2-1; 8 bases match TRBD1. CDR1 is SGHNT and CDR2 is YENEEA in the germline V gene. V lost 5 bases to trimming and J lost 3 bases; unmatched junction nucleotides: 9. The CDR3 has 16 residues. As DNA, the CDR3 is TGTGCCAGCAGCCGCGCCGGGACAGGAGTCTACAATGAGCAGTTCTTC. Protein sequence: CASSRAGTGVYNEQFF. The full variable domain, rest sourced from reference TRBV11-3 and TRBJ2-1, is EAGVVQSPRYKIIEKKQPVAFWCNPISGHNTLYWYLQNLGQGPELLIRYENEEAVDDSQLPKDRFSAERLKGVDSTLKIQPAELGDSAVYLCASSRAGTGVYNEQFFGPGTRLTVL.

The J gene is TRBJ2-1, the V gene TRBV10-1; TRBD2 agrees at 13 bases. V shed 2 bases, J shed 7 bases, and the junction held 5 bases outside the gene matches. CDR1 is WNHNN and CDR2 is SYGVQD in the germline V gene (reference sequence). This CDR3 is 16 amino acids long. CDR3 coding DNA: TGCGCCAGCAGTGAGGGTACACTAGCGGGAGGGAATGAGCAGTTCTTC. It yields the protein CASSEGTLAGGNEQFF.

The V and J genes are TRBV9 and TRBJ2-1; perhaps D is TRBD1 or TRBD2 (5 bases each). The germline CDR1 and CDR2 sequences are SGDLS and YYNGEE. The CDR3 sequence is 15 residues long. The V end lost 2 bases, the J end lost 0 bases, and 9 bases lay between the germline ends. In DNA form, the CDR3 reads TGTGCCAGCAGCGTGGTCGGGACCTCCTACAATGAGCAGTTCTTC. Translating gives CASSVVGTSYNEQFF.

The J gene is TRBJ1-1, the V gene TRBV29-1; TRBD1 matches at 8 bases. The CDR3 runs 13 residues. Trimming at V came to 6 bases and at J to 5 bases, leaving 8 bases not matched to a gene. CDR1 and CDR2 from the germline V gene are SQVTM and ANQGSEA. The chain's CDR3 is CSVGQGRGTEAFF. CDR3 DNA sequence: TGCAGCGTCGGACAGGGTCGGGGAACTGAAGCTTTCTTT.

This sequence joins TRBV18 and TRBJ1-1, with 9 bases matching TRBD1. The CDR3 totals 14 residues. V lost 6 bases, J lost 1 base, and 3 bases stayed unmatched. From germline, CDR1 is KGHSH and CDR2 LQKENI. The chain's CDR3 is CASSKDRGNTEAFF. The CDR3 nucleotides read TGTGCCAGCTCGAAGGACAGGGGGAACACTGAAGCTTTCTTT.

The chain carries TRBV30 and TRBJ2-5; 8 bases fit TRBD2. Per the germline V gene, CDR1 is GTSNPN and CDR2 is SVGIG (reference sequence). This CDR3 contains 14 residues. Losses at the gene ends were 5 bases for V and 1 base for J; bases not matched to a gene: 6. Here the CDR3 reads CAWELAEAQETQYF. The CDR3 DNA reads TGTGCCTGGGAACTAGCGGAGGCCCAAGAGACCCAGTACTTC.

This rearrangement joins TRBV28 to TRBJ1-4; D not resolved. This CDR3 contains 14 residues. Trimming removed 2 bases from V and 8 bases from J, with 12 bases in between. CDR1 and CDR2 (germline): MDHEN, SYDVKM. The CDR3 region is CASSLQDGGEKLFF. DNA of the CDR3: TGTGCCAGCAGTTTACAGGACGGAGGAGAAAAACTGTTTTTT. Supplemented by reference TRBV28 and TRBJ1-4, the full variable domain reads DVKVTQSSRYLVKRTGEKVFLECVQDMDHENMFWYRQDPGLGLRLIYFSYDVKMKEKGDIPEGYSVSREKKERFSLILESASTNQTSMYLCASSLQDGGEKLFFGSGTQLSVL.

In DNA, the CDR3 is TGTGCCAGCAGCTTTTTGGAATTGGATACGCAGTATTTT. Protein sequence: CASSFLELDTQYF. V and J are TRBV7-9 and TRBJ2-3; D gene uncertain. Trimming pared 3 bases from V and 6 bases from J, leaving 10 bases between. Germline CDR1 is SEHNR and CDR2 is FQNEAQ (reference sequence). This CDR3 region has 13 residues.

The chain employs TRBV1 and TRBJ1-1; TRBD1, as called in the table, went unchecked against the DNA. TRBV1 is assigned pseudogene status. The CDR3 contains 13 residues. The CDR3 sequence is CTSSQGETGEAFF. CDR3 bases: TGCACCAGCAGCCAAGGGGAGACAGGGGAAGCTTTCTTT.

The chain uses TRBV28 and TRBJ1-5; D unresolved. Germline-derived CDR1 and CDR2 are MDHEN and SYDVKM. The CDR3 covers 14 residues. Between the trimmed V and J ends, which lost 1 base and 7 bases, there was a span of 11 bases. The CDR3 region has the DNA TGTGCCAGCAGTTTATCCGACTTTTCCCAGCCCCAGCATTTT. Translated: CASSLSDFSQPQHF.

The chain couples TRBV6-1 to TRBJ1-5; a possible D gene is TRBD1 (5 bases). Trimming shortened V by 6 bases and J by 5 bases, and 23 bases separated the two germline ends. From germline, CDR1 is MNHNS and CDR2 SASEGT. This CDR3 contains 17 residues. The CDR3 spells CASREPSGTLGHQPQHF. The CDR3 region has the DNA TGTGCCAGCAGGGAACCCTCCGGGACGTTGGGGCATCAGCCCCAGCATTTT.

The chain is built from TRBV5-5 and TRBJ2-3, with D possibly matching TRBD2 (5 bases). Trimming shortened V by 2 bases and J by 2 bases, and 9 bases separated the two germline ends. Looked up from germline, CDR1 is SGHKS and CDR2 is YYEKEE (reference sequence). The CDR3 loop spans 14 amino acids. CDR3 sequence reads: CASSFTADTDTQYF. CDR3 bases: TGTGCCAGCAGCTTTACAGCGGACACAGATACGCAGTATTTT.

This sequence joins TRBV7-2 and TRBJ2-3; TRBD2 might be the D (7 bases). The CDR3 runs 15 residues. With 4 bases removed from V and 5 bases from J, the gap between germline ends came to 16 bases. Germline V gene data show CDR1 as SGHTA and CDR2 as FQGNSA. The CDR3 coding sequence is TGTGCCAGCAGCTGGGGAGGGGGTTCGGGAGATACGCAGTATTTT. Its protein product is CASSWGGGSGDTQYF.

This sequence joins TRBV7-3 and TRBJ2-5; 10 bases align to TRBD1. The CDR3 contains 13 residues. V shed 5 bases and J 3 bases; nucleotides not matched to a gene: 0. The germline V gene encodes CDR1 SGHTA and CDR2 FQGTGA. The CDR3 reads CASSGTGEETQYF. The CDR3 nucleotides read TGTGCCAGCAGCGGGACAGGGGAAGAGACCCAGTACTTC. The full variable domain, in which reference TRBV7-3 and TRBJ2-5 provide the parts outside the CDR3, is GAGVSQTPSNKVTEKGKYVELRCDPISGHTALYWYRQSLGQGPEFLIYFQGTGAADDSGLPNDRFFAVRPEGSVSTLKIQRTERGDSAVYLCASSGTGEETQYFGPGTRLLVL.

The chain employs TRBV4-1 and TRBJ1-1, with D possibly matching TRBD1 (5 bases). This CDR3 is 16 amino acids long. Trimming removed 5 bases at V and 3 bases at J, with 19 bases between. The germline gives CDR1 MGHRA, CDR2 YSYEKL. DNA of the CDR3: TGCGCCAGCAGCTCCGGGACGACCTTCGCCTACACTGAAGCTTTCTTT. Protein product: CASSSGTTFAYTEAFF.

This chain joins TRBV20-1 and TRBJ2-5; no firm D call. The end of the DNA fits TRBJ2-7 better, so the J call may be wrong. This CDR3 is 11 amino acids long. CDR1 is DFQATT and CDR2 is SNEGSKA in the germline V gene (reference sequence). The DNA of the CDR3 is TGCAGTGCTCCCGTGATCGGCGAGCAGTACTTC. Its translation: CSAPVIGEQYF.

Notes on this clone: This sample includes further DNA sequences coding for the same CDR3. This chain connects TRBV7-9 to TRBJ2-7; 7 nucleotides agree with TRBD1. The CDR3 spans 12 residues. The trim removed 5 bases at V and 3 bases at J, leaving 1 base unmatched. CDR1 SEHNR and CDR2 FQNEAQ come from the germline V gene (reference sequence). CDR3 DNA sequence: TGTGCCAGCAGCCGACAGGGCTACGAGCAGTACTTC. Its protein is CASSRQGYEQYF. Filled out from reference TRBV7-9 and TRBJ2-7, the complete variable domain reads DTGVSQNPRHKITKRGQNVTFRCDPISEHNRLYWYRQTLGQGPEFLTYFQNEAQLEKSRLLSDRFSAERPKGSFSTLEIQRTEQGDSAMYLCASSRQGYEQYFGPGTRLTVT.

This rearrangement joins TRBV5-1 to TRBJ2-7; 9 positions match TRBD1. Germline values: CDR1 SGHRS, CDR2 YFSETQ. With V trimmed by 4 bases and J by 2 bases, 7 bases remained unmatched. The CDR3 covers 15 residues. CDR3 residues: CASSRHGQGTYEQYF. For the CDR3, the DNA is TGCGCCAGCAGCAGACATGGACAGGGGACCTACGAGCAGTACTTC.

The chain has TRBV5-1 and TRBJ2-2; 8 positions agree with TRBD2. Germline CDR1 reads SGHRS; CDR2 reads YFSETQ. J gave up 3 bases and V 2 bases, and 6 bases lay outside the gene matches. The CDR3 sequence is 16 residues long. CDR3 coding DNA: TGCGCCAGCAGCTTTTCAGCAGCGGGAGACACCGGGGAGCTGTTTTTT. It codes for CASSFSAAGDTGELFF. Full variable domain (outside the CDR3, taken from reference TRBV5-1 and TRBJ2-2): KAGVTQTPRYLIKTRGQQVTLSCSPISGHRSVSWYQQTPGQGLQFLFEYFSETQRNKGNFPGRFSGRQFSNSRSEMNVSTLELGDSALYLCASSFSAAGDTGELFFGEGSRLTVL.

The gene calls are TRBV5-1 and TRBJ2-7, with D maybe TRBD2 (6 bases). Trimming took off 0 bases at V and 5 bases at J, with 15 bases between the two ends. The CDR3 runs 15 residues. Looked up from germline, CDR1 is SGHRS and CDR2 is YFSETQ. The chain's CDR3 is CASSLVASVPHEQYF. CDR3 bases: TGCGCCAGCAGCTTGGTGGCTAGCGTCCCCCACGAGCAGTACTTC.

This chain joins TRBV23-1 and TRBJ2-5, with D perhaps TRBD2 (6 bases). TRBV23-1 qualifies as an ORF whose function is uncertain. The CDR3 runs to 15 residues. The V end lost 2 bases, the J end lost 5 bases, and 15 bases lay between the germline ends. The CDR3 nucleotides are TGCGCCAGCAGTCAACCCGGGGCCGCGGGGGAGACCCAGTACTTC. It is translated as CASSQPGAAGETQYF.

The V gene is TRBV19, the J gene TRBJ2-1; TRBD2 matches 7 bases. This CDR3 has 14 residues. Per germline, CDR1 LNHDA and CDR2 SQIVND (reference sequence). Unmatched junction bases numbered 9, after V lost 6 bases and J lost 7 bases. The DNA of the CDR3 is TGTGCCAGTAGACCGGGAGGAGCCTGGAATGAGCAGTTCTTC. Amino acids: CASRPGGAWNEQFF. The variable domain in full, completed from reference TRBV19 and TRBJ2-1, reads DGGITQSPKYLFRKEGQNVTLSCEQNLNHDAMYWYRQDPGQGLRLIYYSQIVNDFQKGDIAEGYSVSREKKESFPLTVTSAQKNPTAFYLCASRPGGAWNEQFFGPGTRLTVL.